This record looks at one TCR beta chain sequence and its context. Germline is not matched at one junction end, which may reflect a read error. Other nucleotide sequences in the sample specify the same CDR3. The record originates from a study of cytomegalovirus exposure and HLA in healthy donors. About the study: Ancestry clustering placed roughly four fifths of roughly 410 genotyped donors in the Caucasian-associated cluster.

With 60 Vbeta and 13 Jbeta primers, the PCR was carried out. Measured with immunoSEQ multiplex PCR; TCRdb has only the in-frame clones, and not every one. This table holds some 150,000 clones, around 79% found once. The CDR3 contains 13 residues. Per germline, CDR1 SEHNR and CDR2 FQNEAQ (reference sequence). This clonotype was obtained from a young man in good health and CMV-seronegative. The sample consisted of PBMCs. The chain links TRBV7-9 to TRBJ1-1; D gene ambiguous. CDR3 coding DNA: TGTTCCAGCAGCTTAGACATCAACACTGAAGCTTTCTTT. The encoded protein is CSSSLDINTEAFF.